This is a list of T cell receptor beta chains from one sample in a study of T cells in Graves' hyperthyroidism and ophthalmopathy. TCRdb called the multiplex PCR reads again in MiXCR, with one record for every CDR3 protein. The data hold some 490,000 distinct CDR3 sequences, with around 16% observed a single time. Source material: blood. The receptors shown here come from a woman aged 25 to 45 with Graves' ophthalmopathy. The CDR3 runs from the conserved cysteine through the conserved F or W. A D gene is named only where the DNA matches it firmly. Clone size is stated in some rows and not others, as once, few, many or a class when expanded.

size	V	D	J	CDR3	DNA
-	TRBV19	-	TRBJ1-1	CASSITGRTEAFF	TGTGCCAGTAGTATTACAGGCCGTACTGAAGCTTTCTTT
few	TRBV6-2/TRBV6-3	-	TRBJ2-1	CASSLSRDLYNEQFF	TGTGCCAGCAGCCTGTCTCGGGATCTATACAATGAGCAGTTCTTC
many	TRBV5-1	TRBD1	TRBJ2-3	CASSKGQGGDTQYF	TGCGCCAGCAGCAAGGGACAGGGGGGAGATACGCAGTATTTT
many	TRBV5-1	-	TRBJ2-7	CASSEGTSVSGEQYF	TGCGCCAGCAGCGAAGGGACCTCCGTGAGTGGAGAGCAGTACTTC
-	TRBV5-1	TRBD2	TRBJ2-5	CASSLVQTSGRGETQYF	TGCGCCAGCAGCTTGGTCCAGACTAGCGGGAGGGGAGAGACCCAGTACTTC
-	TRBV14	TRBD2	TRBJ2-1	CASSQVPAGVTIYNEQFF	TGTGCCAGCAGCCAAGTTCCAGCGGGAGTTACGATATACAATGAGCAGTTCTTC
few	TRBV6-1	TRBD2	TRBJ2-7	CASTKGGGSGNEQYF	TGTGCCAGCACCAAAGGAGGAGGGAGCGGGAACGAGCAGTACTTC
many	TRBV5-1	TRBD2	TRBJ2-7	CASSLLEAGESYEQYF	TGCGCCAGCAGCCTCCTTGAAGCGGGAGAGTCCTACGAGCAGTACTTC
-	TRBV5-1	TRBD1	TRBJ1-5	CASSQDRTGDQPQHF	TGCGCCAGCAGCCAAGATAGGACAGGGGACCAGCCCCAGCATTTT
-	TRBV20-1	-	TRBJ1-4	CSARIREKLFF	TGCAGTGCTAGGATACGGGAAAAACTGTTTTTT
many	TRBV30	TRBD2	TRBJ2-1	CAWKRGSRSYNEQFF	TGTGCCTGGAAGCGGGGCTCCCGCTCCTACAATGAGCAGTTCTTC
many	TRBV28	-	TRBJ2-5	CASSLSPTQETQYF	TGTGCCAGCAGTTTATCACCTACACAAGAGACCCAGTACTTC
few	TRBV4-3	TRBD2	TRBJ2-1	CASSSTWGGNEQFF	TGCGCCAGCAGCTCGACTTGGGGGGGCAATGAGCAGTTCTTC
many	TRBV29-1	-	TRBJ2-7	CSVEYLPAGNEQYF	TGCAGCGTTGAATACCTACCGGCCGGGAACGAGCAGTACTTC
few	TRBV6-1	-	TRBJ2-3	CASSPSPRTDTQYF	TGTGCCAGCAGTCCCTCCCCTCGCACAGATACGCAGTATTTT
many	TRBV28	TRBD2	TRBJ2-3	CASRGLVTSTDTQYF	TGTGCCAGCAGGGGACTAGTAACTTCCACAGATACGCAGTATTTT
many	TRBV7-2	TRBD2	TRBJ2-1	CASSLVPWGGGYEQFF	TGTGCCAGCAGCTTAGTTCCATGGGGGGGGGGTTATGAGCAGTTCTTC
-	TRBV19	TRBD2	TRBJ2-7	CASRRTAATSGSLYEQYF	TGTGCCAGTAGGCGGACGGCTGCAACTAGCGGGAGTCTCTACGAGCAGTACTTC
many	TRBV5-6	-	TRBJ2-7	CASSYPGPSEQYF	TGTGCCAGCAGCTACCCGGGGCCTAGTGAGCAGTACTTC
-	TRBV19	TRBD1	TRBJ2-4	CAGSPTGQSKNIQYF	TGTGCCGGTAGTCCAACGGGACAGAGCAAAAACATTCAGTACTTC
many	TRBV20-1	TRBD2	TRBJ2-3	CSARLEGLAGPITDTQYF	TGCAGTGCGCGATTAGAGGGACTAGCGGGCCCGATCACAGATACGCAGTATTTT
many	TRBV5-8	-	TRBJ2-2	CASSLTWTGELFF	TGTGCCAGCAGCTTGACTTGGACCGGGGAGCTGTTTTTT
-	TRBV19	TRBD1	TRBJ1-5	CASRGQGVSNQPQHF	TGTGCCAGTAGGGGACAGGGGGTTAGCAATCAGCCCCAGCATTTT
few	TRBV6-1	TRBD1	TRBJ2-5	CASTDPRTGGMETQYF	TGTGCCAGCACCGACCCTAGGACAGGGGGCATGGAGACCCAGTACTTC
few	TRBV28	-	TRBJ1-6	CASSQEWGMNSPLHF	TGTGCCAGCAGTCAAGAGTGGGGGATGAATTCACCCCTCCACTTT
few	TRBV20-1	TRBD1	TRBJ2-7	CSAPDRARTYEQYF	TGCAGTGCTCCTGACAGGGCACGAACCTACGAGCAGTACTTC
-	TRBV3-1	-	TRBJ2-3	CASSGHRVSLTDTQYF	TGTGCCAGCAGCGGACACAGGGTTTCGTTGACAGATACGCAGTATTTT
-	TRBV20-1	-	TRBJ2-2	CSAGDSLNTGELFF	TGCAGTGCTGGGGACTCCCTAAACACCGGGGAGCTGTTTTTT
-	TRBV6-1	TRBD1	TRBJ2-3	CASNIRDRGADTQYF	TGTGCCAGCAACATCCGGGACAGGGGAGCAGATACGCAGTATTTT
-	TRBV5-5	-	TRBJ2-7	CASSLFGQTYEQYF	TGTGCCAGCAGCTTGTTCGGCCAGACCTACGAGCAGTACTTC